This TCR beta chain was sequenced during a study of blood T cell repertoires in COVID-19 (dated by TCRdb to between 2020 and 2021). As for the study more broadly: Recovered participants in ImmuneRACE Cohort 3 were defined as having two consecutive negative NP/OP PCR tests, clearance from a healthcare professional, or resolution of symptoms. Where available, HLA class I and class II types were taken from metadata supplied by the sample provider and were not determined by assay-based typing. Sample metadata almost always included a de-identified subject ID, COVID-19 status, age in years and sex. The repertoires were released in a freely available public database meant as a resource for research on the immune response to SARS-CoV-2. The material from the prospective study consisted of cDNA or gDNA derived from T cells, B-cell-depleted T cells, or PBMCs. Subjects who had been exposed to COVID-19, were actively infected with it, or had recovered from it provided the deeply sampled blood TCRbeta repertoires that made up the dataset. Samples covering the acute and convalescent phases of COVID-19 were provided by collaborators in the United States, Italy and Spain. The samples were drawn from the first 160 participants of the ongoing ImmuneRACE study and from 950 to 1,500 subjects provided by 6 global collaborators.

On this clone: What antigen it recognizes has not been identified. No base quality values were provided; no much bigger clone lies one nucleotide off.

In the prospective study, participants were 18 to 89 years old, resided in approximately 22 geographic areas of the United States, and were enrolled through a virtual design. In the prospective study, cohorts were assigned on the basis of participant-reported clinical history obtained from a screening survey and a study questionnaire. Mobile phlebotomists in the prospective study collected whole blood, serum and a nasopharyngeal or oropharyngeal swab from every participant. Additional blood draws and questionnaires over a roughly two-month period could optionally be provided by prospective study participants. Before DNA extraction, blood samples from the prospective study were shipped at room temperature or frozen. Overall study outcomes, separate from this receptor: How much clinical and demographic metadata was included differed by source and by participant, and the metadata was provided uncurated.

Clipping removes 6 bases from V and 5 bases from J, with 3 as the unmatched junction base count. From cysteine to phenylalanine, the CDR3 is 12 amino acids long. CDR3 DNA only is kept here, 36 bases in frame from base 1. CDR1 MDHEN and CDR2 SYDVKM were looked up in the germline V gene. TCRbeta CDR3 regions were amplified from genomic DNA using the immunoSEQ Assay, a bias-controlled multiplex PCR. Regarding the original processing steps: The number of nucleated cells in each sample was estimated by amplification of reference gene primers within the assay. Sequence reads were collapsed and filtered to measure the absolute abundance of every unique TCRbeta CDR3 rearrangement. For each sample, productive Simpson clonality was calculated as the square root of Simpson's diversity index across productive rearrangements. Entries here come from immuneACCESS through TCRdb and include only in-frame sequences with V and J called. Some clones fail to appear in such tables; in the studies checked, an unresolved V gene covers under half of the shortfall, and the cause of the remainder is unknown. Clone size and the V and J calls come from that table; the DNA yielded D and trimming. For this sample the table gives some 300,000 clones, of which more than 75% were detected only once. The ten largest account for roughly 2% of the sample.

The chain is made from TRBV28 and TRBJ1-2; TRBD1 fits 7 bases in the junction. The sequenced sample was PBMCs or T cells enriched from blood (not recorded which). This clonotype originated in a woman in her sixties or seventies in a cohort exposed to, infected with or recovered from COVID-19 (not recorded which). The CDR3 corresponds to CASRQGEYGYTF. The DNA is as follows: TGTGCCAGCAGGCAGGGGGAGTATGGCTACACCTTC.